The sequence of this T cell receptor beta chain was determined in a study of cytomegalovirus exposure and HLA in healthy donors. Regarding the study as a whole: There was a cluster of highly shared sequence variants that was likely a sequencing artifact.

PCR used 60 Vbeta primers and 13 Jbeta primers. Data came from immunoSEQ multiplex PCR; TCRdb stores just in-frame clones and leaves some out. Here the sample spans some 130,000 clones, around 79% being singletons. V was pared by 4 bases and J by 2 bases, with 4 bases of the junction left unmatched. Germline CDR1 SGHRS, CDR2 YFSETQ. CDR3 length: 14 amino acids. A note on this clone: Its antigen is unknown.

The receptor comes from a male donor in good health and CMV-seronegative. The chain links TRBV5-1 to TRBJ2-3; TRBD2 agrees at 7 bases. Material for sequencing was PBMCs. CDR3 nucleotide sequence: TGCGCCAGCAGCCTCTGGGACTACACAGATACGCAGTATTTT. It codes for CASSLWDYTDTQYF.